The clone carrying this T cell receptor beta chain was counted a single time. Its antigen is undetermined. Only in-frame clones appear in the TCRdb table, and some are missing; sequencing was by immunoSEQ multiplex PCR. This table has approximately 350,000 clones, approximately 83% appearing once. Described treatment: some 20 received Ad26.COV2.S at low or high dose, single or two shots; about five received placebo; per-sample allocation not given. Specimens were obtained on day 63 following the first vaccine or placebo injection. Trimming removed 7 bases at V and 1 base at J, with 10 bases between. This CDR3 is 13 amino acids long. The record originates from a study of Ad26.COV2.S vaccination and SARS-CoV-2 variants. Study findings and constraints: Vaccine recipients had higher spike-specific TCR breadth than placebo recipients.

The source was peripheral blood, collected in a trial of Ad26.COV2.S vaccine versus placebo. The chain links TRBV12-3 or TRBV12-4 to TRBJ1-1, with D perhaps matching TRBD1 (5 bases). The TCR originated in a person between 18 and 65 years old who received the Ad26.COV2.S COVID-19 vaccine or a placebo. The CDR3, as DNA: TGTGCCAGCACAGGGCCGGAGAACACTGAAGCTTTCTTT. Amino acids: CASTGPENTEAFF.